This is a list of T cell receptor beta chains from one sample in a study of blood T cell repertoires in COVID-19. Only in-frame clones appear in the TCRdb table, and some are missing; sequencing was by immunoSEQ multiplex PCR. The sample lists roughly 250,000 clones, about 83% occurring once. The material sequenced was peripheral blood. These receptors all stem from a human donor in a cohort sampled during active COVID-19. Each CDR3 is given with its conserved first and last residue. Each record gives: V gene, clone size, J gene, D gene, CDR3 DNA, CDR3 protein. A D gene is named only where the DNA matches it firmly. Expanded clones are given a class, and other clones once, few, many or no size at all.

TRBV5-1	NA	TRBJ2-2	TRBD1	TGCGCCAGCGGCCAACCGGGACAGTTAACCGGGGAGCTGTTTTTT	CASGQPGQLTGELFF
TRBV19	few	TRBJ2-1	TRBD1	TGTGCCAGTAGTATCCGGGACAGGTCTGGAGTACAACGGGCCAATGAGCAGTTCTTC	CASSIRDRSGVQRANEQFF
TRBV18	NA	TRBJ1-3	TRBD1	TGTGCCAGCTCCTTCCGGGACAGAGTGTTTGGAAACACCATATATTTT	CASSFRDRVFGNTIYF
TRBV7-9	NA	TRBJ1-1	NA	TGTGCCAGCAGCGGGGGGACGAACACTGAAGCTTTCTTT	CASSGGTNTEAFF
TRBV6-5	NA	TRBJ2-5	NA	TGTGCCAGCAGTTACTCCAGGGGTTGGGAGACCCAGTACTTC	CASSYSRGWETQYF
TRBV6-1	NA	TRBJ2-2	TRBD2	TGTGCCAGCAGTGAGCTAGCGGGAGGGCTCCACACCGGGGAGCTGTTTTTT	CASSELAGGLHTGELFF
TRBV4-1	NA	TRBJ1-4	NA	TGCGCCAGCAGCCAATGGCAGGGGAATGAAAAACTGTTTTTT	CASSQWQGNEKLFF
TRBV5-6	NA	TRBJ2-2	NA	TGTGCCAGCAGCTTGGGGGAGATCGGGGAGCTGTTTTTT	CASSLGEIGELFF
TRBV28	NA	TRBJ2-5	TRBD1	TGTGCCAGTAGGACAGGGGGCAAGACCCAGTACTTC	CASRTGGKTQYF
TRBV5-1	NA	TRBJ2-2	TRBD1	TGCGCCAGCAACCACCGGGACAGAGGGGCCGGGGAGCTGTTTTTT	CASNHRDRGAGELFF
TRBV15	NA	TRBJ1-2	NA	TGTGCCACCAGCAGAGTTAGGACAGACTATGGCTACACCTTC	CATSRVRTDYGYTF
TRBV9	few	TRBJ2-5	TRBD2	TGTGCCAGCAGCCCTATAGCGGGGGGCGAGACCCAGTACTTC	CASSPIAGGETQYF
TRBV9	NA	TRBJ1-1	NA	TGTGCCAGCAGCACAAACACCGTAGAAGCTTTCTTT	CASSTNTVEAFF
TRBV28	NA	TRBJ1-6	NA	TGTGCCAGCAGTTCGAGGTGGCTAAATAATTCACCCCTCCACTTT	CASSSRWLNNSPLHF
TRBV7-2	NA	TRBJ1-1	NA	TGTGCCAGCACCAAAATCGGGACTGAAGCTTTCTTT	CASTKIGTEAFF
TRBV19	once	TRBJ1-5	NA	TGTGCCACCGCGACGACAGTGAATAGCAATCAGCCCCAGCATTTT	CATATTVNSNQPQHF
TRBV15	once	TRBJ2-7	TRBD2	TGTGCCACCAGCAGAGGGGGGGCTAGCGGGCTACACGAGCAGTACTTC	CATSRGGASGLHEQYF
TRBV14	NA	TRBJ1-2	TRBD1	TGTGCCAGCAGCCAACAGGGGGCAAGCGGTGGCTACACCTTC	CASSQQGASGGYTF
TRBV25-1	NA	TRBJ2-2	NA	TGTGCCAGCAGTGACCCTAACACCGGGGAGCTGTTTTTT	CASSDPNTGELFF
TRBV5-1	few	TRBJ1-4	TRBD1	TGCGCCAGCAGCTTGGAAGACAGGGTGGGTGAAAAACTGTTTTTT	CASSLEDRVGEKLFF